Described below is a single T cell receptor (beta chain) sequence and its context. In this sample, this clone turned up once. The clone's antigen remains unknown. The record has no base qualities; no much larger clone is one base away. The sample belongs to a study of T cells in localized non-small cell lung cancer (dated by TCRdb to 2020 to 2021). Background for the entire study: The study analyzed T cell repertoires of under 250 early-stage NSCLC patients, comparing tumors and uninvolved tumor-adjacent lungs. The cohort was made up of around 250 treatment-naive NSCLC patients whose localized lung tumors had been resected. A mean age of about 66 years was recorded for the NSCLC patients, of whom 120 to 150 were male and 107 were female. Summary of the overall study and its limitations: The highest T cell clonality was observed in uninvolved tumor-adjacent lung, where clonality exceeded that of tumor, suggesting that antigenic responses were more focused in uninvolved tumor-adjacent lung. Because the study design was exploratory, TCR variables were selected using unadjusted p-values without false-discovery rate correction. Higher blood T cell density associated with longer overall survival, while higher adjacent-lung clonality associated with shorter survival. Of the top 100 tumor clones, a median of roughly 60 were detected in paired uninvolved adjacent lung; around 27 were also among that lung's top 100. Because multi-region tumor sequencing was not done, intratumor heterogeneity could not be ruled out.

TCR beta CDR3 regions were sequenced from DNA using the immunoSEQ Assay. The original methods were these. To compute T cell density, TCR beta template counts were normalized to usable DNA, which was estimated by amplifying housekeeping genes. Richness was estimated with the preseqR package, extrapolating to 400,000 templates for PBMC samples and 120,000 templates for tissue samples. Clonality was defined as one minus Pielou's evenness. Differential abundance testing on productive amino-acid clonotypes, with a minimum total count of 5 and an alpha of 0.1, was used to identify tissue-enriched TCRs. Repertoire overlap between compartments was quantified with the Jaccard Index and Morisita Overlap Index. GLIPH grouped TCR beta CDR3s together with public tetramer-defined viral CDR3s, and a viral motif had to include at least three viral sequences and show V-gene enrichment. Here the immuneACCESS table is served through TCRdb, limited to in-frame sequences with V and J called. Missing clones are a known gap in these copies; in checked studies unresolved V genes cover under half, and the rest lacks a known reason. D and trimming were read from the DNA, whereas the V and J calls and clone size are those reported in that table. Within this sample are 20,000 to 25,000 clones, with 84% of them counted one time only. Jointly, the top ten make up around 5% of the sample.

V is cut by 2 bases and J by 5 bases, and the space between the germline ends is 11 bases. CDR1 is given as SGHRS and CDR2 as YFSETQ, both from the germline V gene. The CDR3, cysteine through phenylalanine, is 14 amino acids long. The retained sequence is limited to the CDR3, 42 bases, with the frame set at the first base. At diagnosis, tumor, uninvolved tumor-adjacent lung and peripheral blood were collected and then preserved as a mix of FFPE and fresh-frozen material. For TCR repertoire profiling, the blood samples were analyzed as peripheral blood mononuclear cells. Specimen: PBMCs, collected before any cancer treatment. This clonotype was sampled from a man aged 35 to 69 with stage II lung adenocarcinoma. The chain uses TRBV5-1 and TRBJ2-1; no D gene can be assigned with confidence. Read as DNA, the sequence is TGCGCCAGCAGCTTAGGTCCAACAAACAATGAGCAGTTCTTC. This is translated as CASSLGPTNNEQFF.